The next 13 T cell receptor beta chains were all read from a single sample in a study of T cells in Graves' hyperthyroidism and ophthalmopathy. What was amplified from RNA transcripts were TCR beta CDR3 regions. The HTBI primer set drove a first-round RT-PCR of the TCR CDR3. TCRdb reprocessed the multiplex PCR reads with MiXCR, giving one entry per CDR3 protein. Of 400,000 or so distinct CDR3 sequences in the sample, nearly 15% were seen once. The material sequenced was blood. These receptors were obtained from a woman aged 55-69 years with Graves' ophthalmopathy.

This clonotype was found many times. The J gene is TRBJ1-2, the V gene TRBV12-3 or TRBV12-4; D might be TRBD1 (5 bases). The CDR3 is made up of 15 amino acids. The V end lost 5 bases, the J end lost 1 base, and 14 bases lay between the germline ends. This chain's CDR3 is CASSHPGTLNYGYTF. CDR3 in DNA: TGTGCCAGCAGTCACCCGGGGACGCTTAACTATGGCTACACCTTC.

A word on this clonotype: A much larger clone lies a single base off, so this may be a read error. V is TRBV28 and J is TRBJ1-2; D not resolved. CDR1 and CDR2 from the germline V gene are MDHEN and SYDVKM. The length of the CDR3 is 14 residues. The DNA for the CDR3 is TGTGCCAGCAGTTCCCGGGCCGAGGGCTATGGCTACGCCTTC. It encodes CASSSRAEGYGYAF.

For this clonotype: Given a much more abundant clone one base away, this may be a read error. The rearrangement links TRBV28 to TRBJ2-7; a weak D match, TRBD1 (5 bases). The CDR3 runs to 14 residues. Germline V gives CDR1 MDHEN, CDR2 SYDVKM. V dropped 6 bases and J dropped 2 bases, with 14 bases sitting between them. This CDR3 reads CASSEVVGPYEQYF. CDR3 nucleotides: TGTGCCAGCAGCGAAGTTGTGGGGCCCTACGAGCAGTACTTC.

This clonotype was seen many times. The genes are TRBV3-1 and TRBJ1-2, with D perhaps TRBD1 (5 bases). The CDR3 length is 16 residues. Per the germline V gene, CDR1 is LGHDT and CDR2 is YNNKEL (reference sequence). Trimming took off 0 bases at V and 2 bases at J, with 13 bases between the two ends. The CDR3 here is CASSQELARGNYGYTF. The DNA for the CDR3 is TGTGCCAGCAGCCAAGAACTAGCCCGGGGGAACTATGGCTACACCTTC.

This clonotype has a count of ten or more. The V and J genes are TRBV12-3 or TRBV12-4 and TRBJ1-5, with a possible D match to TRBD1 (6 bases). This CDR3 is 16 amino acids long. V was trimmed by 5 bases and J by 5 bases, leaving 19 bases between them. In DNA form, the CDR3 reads TGTGCCAGCAGTACATTCGGGGGAGGGACACATCAGCCCCAGCATTTT. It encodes CASSTFGGGTHQPQHF.

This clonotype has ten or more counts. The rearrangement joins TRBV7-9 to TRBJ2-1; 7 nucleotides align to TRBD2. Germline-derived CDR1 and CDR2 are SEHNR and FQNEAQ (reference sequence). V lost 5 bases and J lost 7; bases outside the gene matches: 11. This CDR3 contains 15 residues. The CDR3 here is CASSPRVASGNEQFF. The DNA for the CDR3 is TGTGCCAGCAGCCCTCGGGTGGCTAGCGGAAATGAGCAGTTCTTC.

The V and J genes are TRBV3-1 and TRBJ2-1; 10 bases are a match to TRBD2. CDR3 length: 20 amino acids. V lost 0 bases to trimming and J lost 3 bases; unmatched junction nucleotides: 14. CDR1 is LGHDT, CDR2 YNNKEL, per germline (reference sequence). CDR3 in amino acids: CASSQEEGLAGVRYYNEQFF. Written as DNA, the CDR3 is TGTGCCAGCAGCCAAGAAGAGGGTCTAGCGGGAGTTAGGTACTACAATGAGCAGTTCTTC.

Written as DNA, the CDR3 is TGTGCCAGCAGCACCAGTAGCGGGAGGGGGACAGATACGCAGTATTTT. Its translation is CASSTSSGRGTDTQYF. The rearrangement uses TRBV7-3 and TRBJ2-3; 11 nucleotides match TRBD2. V shed 5 bases and J 3 bases; nucleotides not matched to a gene: 7. The CDR3 consists of 16 residues. Germline V gene sequence: CDR1 SGHTA, CDR2 FQGTGA. Combining the CDR3 with reference TRBV7-3 and TRBJ2-3 gives the whole variable domain GAGVSQTPSNKVTEKGKYVELRCDPISGHTALYWYRQSLGQGPEFLIYFQGTGAADDSGLPNDRFFAVRPEGSVSTLKIQRTERGDSAVYLCASSTSSGRGTDTQYFGPGTRLTVL.

The DNA of the CDR3 is TGTGCCATCAGTGAGTTTTTGACAGGACAAGAGACCCAGTACTTC. Translating it yields CAISEFLTGQETQYF. V and J are TRBV10-3 and TRBJ2-5, with D maybe TRBD1 (6 bases). The CDR3 length is 15 residues. V was clipped by 1 base and J by 2 bases, with 11 bases between them. CDR1 ENHRY and CDR2 SYGVKD come from the germline V gene.

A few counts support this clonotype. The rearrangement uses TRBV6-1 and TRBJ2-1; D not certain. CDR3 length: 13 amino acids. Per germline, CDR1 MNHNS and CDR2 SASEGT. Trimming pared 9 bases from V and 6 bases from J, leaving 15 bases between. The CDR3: CASRQTASNEQFF. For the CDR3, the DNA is TGTGCCAGTAGACAAACCGCAAGCAATGAGCAGTTCTTC.

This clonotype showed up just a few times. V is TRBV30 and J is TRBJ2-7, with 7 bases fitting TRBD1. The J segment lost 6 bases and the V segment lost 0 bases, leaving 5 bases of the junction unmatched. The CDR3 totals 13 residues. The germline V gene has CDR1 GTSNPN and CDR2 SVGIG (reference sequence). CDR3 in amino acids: CAWSVRGQSEQYF. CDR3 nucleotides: TGTGCCTGGAGTGTACGGGGACAGTCCGAGCAGTACTTC. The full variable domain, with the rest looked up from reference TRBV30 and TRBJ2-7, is SQTIHQWPATLVQPVGSPLSLECTVEGTSNPNLYWYRQAAGRGLQLLFYSVGIGQISSEVPQNLSASRPQDRQFILSSKKLLLSDSGFYLCAWSVRGQSEQYFGPGTRLTVT.

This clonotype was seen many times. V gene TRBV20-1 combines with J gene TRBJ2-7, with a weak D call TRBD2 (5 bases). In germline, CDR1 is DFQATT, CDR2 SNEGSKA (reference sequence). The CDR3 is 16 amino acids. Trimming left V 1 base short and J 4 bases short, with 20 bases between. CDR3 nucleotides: TGCAGTGCTAGAGCCTTCGTGAGGGCAATGGGGTACGAGCAGTACTTC. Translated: CSARAFVRAMGYEQYF.

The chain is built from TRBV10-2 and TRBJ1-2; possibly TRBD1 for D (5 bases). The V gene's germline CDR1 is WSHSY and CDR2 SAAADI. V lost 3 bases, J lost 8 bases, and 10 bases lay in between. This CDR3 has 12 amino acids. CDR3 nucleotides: TGCGCCAGCAGTGAAGTTGGGGGGGGCTACACCTTC. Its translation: CASSEVGGGYTF.